The present T cell receptor beta chain was sequenced within a study of CXCR3-negative and CXCR3-positive naive CD8 T cells. Study-wide findings and caveats: CXCR3-negative naive cells had less hydrophobic TRB CDR3s than did CXCR3-positive naive cells. Memory CD8+ cells had much lower diversity, and both naive subsets had comparably high diversity. TRBV-TRBJ usage matched between naive CXCR3-negative and CXCR3-positive cells but not between memory cells.

CDR1 is MNHEY, CDR2 SVGEGT, per germline. This CDR3 comprises 18 residues. UMI-labeled 5' RACE yielded the TRB cDNA libraries. With the 5' RACE reads reprocessed, TCRdb shows one record per CDR3 protein and no DNA. The sample has 50,000 to 75,000 distinct CDR3 sequences. Regarding this clonotype: Its antigen remains unknown.

The naive CD8+ gate required CD45RO-CCR7+CD27+CD95- phenotype. This chain joins TRBV6-2 or TRBV6-3 and TRBJ2-7; the D call from TCRdb, TRBD1, cannot be confirmed without DNA. The sequencing input was naive CXCR3- CD8+ T cells from blood. The subset here: CD45RO-CCR7+CD27+CD95- naive CD8+ T cells lacking CXCR3 (TNR3-). The TCR was taken from a human donor in good health. Some clones in this sample may be carry-over from other donors' samples. CDR3 amino acids: CASTTRLARDTISYEQYF.